This TCR beta chain was recorded in a study of blood T cells in healthy people across ages. Looked up from germline, CDR1 is DFQATT and CDR2 is SNEGSKA (reference sequence). Trimming stripped 4 bases from V and 9 bases from J, with 7 bases between. The length of the CDR3 is 11 residues. The use of a sample-barcoded 5' primer and a J-beta primer mix characterized a second PCR of roughly 6 to 11 cycles. TCRdb used MiXCR to reprocess the 5' RACE reads, holding one entry per CDR3 protein. This sample carries under 2,000,000 distinct CDR3 sequences, about 49% of them seen once, and the ten largest clones take around 2.1%. This clonotype has more than one count but fewer than ten.

The specimen was blood. This chain links TRBV20-1 with TRBJ1-6; D gene ambiguous. The receptor was derived from a middle-aged woman in good health. The CDR3 loop is CSANAGSPLHF. The CDR3 nucleotides read TGCAGTGCTAATGCGGGTTCACCCCTCCACTTT.